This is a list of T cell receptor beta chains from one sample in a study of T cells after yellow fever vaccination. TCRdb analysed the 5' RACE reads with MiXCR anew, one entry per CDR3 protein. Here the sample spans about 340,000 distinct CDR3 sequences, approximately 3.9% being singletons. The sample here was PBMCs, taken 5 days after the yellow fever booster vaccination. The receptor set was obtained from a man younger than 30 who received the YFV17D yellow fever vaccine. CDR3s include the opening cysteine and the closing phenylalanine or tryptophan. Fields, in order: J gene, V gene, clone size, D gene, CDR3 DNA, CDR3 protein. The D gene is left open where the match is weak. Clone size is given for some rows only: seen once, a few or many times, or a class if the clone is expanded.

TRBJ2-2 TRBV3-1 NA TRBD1 TGTGCCAGCAGCCACTCGGACAGGAGTGCCGGGGAGCTGTTTTTT CASSHSDRSAGELFF
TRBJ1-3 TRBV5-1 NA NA TGCGCCAGCAGCCCCAGCCTAGACAGTTCTGGAAACACCATATATTTT CASSPSLDSSGNTIYF
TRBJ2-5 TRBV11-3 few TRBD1 TGTGCCAGCAGCCGGGACAGCCGGGAGACCCAGTACTTC CASSRDSRETQYF
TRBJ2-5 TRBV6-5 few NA TGTGCCAGCAGGACAGAGGCGGAGACCCAGTACTTC CASRTEAETQYF
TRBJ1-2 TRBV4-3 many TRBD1 TGCGCCAGCAGCCAAGATTTATCCCCCGACAGGGGGTTTGACACCTTC CASSQDLSPDRGFDTF
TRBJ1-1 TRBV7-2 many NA TGTGCCAGCAGCTCGTCGGGGGGGTCAAGGACTGAAGCTTTCTTT CASSSSGGSRTEAFF
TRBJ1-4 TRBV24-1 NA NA TGTGCCACCAGTGAGCCCGGTAATGAAAAACTGTTTTTT CATSEPGNEKLFF
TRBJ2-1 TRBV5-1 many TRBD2 TGCGCCAGCGGACAGAATAGCGGGGGTGTGAATGAGCAGTTCTTC CASGQNSGGVNEQFF
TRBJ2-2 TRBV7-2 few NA TGTGCCAGCAGCTTAGTGGCGGGGTACACCGGGGAGCTGTTTTTT CASSLVAGYTGELFF
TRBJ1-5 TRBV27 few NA TGTGCCAGCAGTTCGGGGAAGCTGCAGCCCCAGCATTTT CASSSGKLQPQHF
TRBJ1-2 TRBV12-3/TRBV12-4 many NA TGTGCCAGCAGCCCAAAGGGACTCAAGGACTATGGCTACACCTTC CASSPKGLKDYGYTF
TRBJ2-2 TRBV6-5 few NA TGTGCCAGCAGTTCCCCCCCCGACAACACCGGGGAGCTGTTTTTT CASSSPPDNTGELFF
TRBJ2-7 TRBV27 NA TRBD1 TGTGCCAGCAGTTTATGGGGACAGGCCTACGAGCAGTACTTC CASSLWGQAYEQYF
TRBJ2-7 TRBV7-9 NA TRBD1 TGTGCCAGCAGCTTAATTTGGACAGGGGCTGGCGAGCAGTACTTC CASSLIWTGAGEQYF
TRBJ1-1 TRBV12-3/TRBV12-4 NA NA TGTGCCAGCAGTCCCCTCACCCCACTACCTATGAACACTGAAGCTTTCTTT CASSPLTPLPMNTEAFF
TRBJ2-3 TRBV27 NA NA TGTGCCAGCAGTCCCCCCCCCTGGGGGGCCAGGGCAGATACGCAGTATTTT CASSPPPWGARADTQYF
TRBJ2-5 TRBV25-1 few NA TGTGCCAGCAGTGAATGGGGGTTAGGGGAGTCCCAGTACTTC CASSEWGLGESQYF
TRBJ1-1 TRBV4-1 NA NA TGCGCCAGCAGCCACAACATCATGAACACTGAAGCTTTCTTT CASSHNIMNTEAFF
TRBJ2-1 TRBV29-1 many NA TGCAGCGCCTCTGAAGGAAACTACAATGAGCAGTTCTTC CSASEGNYNEQFF
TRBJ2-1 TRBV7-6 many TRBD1 TGTGCCAGCAGCCTCCCTGGACAGGGGGCAGGCAATGAGCAGTTCTTC CASSLPGQGAGNEQFF
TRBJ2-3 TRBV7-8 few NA TGTGCCAGCAGCTTAGGGGTAAGGAGAGGCACAGATACGCAGTATTTT CASSLGVRRGTDTQYF
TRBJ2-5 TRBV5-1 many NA TGCGCCAGCAGCTTGGAGCGGGTCCAAGAGACCCAGTACTTC CASSLERVQETQYF
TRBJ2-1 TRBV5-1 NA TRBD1 TGCGCCAGCACCCCCCCCGGGACAGGCTCCTACAATGAGCAGTTCTTC CASTPPGTGSYNEQFF
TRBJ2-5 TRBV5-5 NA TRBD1 TGTGCCAGCAGCTTTTTACAGGGGACGGAGACCCAGTACTTC CASSFLQGTETQYF
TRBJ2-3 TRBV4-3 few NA TGCGCCAGCAGCCAAGGGGGGGGGGCGGCAGATACGCAGTATTTT CASSQGGGAADTQYF
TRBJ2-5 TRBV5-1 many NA TGCGCCAGCAGCTTGGTCCGGGACGGACGATACCAAGAGACCCAGTACTTC CASSLVRDGRYQETQYF
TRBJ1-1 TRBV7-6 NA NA TGTGCCAGCAGCACCAACAGGTTGGAGAACACTGAAGCTTTCTTT CASSTNRLENTEAFF
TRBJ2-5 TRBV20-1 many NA TGCAGTGCGCTCAACGTGGGGTCGGAGACCCAGTACTTC CSALNVGSETQYF
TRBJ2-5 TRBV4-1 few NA TGCGCCAGCAGCCAAGGGTCGGAGAGGCAAGAGACCCAGTACTTC CASSQGSERQETQYF
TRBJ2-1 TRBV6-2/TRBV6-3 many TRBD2 TGTGCCAGCAGTTGGGGACTAGACAATGAGCAGTTCTTC CASSWGLDNEQFF
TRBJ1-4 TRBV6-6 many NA TGTGCCAGCAGTCCAGGTCGGGAAAAACTGTTTTTT CASSPGREKLFF
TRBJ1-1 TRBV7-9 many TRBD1 TGTGCCAGCAGCTTAGTAGGAGGGGGCCCAGGGAACACTGAAGCTTTCTTT CASSLVGGGPGNTEAFF
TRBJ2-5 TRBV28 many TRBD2 TGTGCCAGCAGTTTCCCCTCTGGGACTATAGAGACCCAGTACTTC CASSFPSGTIETQYF
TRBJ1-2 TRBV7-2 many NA TGTGCCAGCAGCAGGGCCGGCGGTGGCTACACCTTC CASSRAGGGYTF
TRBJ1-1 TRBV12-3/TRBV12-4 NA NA TGTGCCAGCAGTATCGGACAGTTTGGCACTGAAGCTTTCTTT CASSIGQFGTEAFF
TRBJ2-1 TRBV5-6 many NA TGTGCCAGCAGCTTTGAGGAGTATAGCCCAAATGAGCAGTTCTTC CASSFEEYSPNEQFF
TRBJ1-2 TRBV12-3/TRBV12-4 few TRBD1 TGTGCCAGCAGTTTATGGGGGACAGGGATTCCTAACTATGGCTACACCTTC CASSLWGTGIPNYGYTF
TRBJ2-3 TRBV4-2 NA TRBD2 TGTGCCAGCAGCCAAGTTATCGCTAGCGGGGCGGACACAGATACGCAGTATTTT CASSQVIASGADTDTQYF
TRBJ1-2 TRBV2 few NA TGTGCCAGCAGCGCAAGACCGTCATCCAACTATGGCTACACCTTC CASSARPSSNYGYTF
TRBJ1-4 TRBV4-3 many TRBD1 TGCGCCAGCAGCCAAGCCTGGACAGGGGGTTCAACTAATGAAAAACTGTTTTTT CASSQAWTGGSTNEKLFF
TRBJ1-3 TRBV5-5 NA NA TGTGCCAGCAGCTTGGAAGGTCGTCGAGGCAGAACGCGGAACACCATATATTTT CASSLEGRRGRTRNTIYF
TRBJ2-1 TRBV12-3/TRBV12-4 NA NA TGTGCCAGCAGTCCCCTAGGAGTGGATGAGCAGTTCTTC CASSPLGVDEQFF
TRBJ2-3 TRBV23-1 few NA TGCGCCAGCAGTCGGGGCTCGTTCACAGGGCTCACAGATACGCAGTATTTT CASSRGSFTGLTDTQYF
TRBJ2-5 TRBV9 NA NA TGTGCCAGCAGCGTAGGGGGGGTAGAGACCCAGTACTTC CASSVGGVETQYF
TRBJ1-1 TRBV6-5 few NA TGTGCCAGCAGTTACCTCCCAGGGGTGGTTTTAACTGAAGCTTTCTTT CASSYLPGVVLTEAFF
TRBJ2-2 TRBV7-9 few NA TGTGCCAGCAGCCCCTGGGTGGGGGAAAACACCGGGGAGCTGTTTTTT CASSPWVGENTGELFF
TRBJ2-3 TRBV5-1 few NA TGCGCCAGCAGCTGGGCCTCGAGTCCAGATACGCAGTATTTT CASSWASSPDTQYF
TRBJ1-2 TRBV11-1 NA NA TGTGCCAGCAGCTTCCACGGGACATCAGGGGGCTACACCTTC CASSFHGTSGGYTF
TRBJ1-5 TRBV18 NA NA TGTGCCAGTTCCGAGATGGGGGGATTCGGCCAGCCCCAGCATTTT CASSEMGGFGQPQHF
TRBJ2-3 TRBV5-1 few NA TGCGCCAGCTTCCTAGCCCCAGATACGCAGTATTTT CASFLAPDTQYF
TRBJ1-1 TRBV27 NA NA TGTGCCAGCAGTCCATTTTCTGCAGGGAGTGAAGCTTTCTTT CASSPFSAGSEAFF
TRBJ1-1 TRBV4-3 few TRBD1 TGCGCCAGCAGCCAAGAATCGGCAGGGGGGACAATGAACACTGAAGCTTTCTTT CASSQESAGGTMNTEAFF